The 7 T cell receptor beta chains reported below all come from one sample, sequenced in a study of technical replicates of blood from four donors. Using immunoSEQ multiplex PCR, the repertoire was profiled, and TCRdb retains in-frame clones only, with some absent. The data contain tens of thousands of clones, just over 90% of them singletons. Sequencing was performed on T cells isolated from PBMCs. These receptors came from a human donor in good health.

V and J are TRBV10-3 and TRBJ1-1; 8 nucleotides align to TRBD1. Germline V CDR1 and CDR2: ENHRY, SYGVKD. Trimming removed 4 bases from V and 5 bases from J; junction bases left unmatched: 15. This CDR3 has 17 residues. The CDR3 protein is CAISAGYETGVITEAFF. CDR3 nucleotides: TGTGCCATCAGTGCGGGATACGAGACAGGGGTGATTACTGAAGCTTTCTTT.

The chain has TRBV6-6 and TRBJ1-2, with D possibly TRBD1 on 6 matching bases. CDR1 MNHNY and CDR2 SVGAGI come from the germline V gene (reference sequence). Trimming took off 7 bases at V and 0 bases at J, with 12 bases between the two ends. The CDR3 is 14 amino acids. This CDR3 is CASNPDSPNYGYTF. The CDR3 region has the DNA TGTGCCAGCAACCCGGACAGTCCTAACTATGGCTACACCTTC.

In DNA, the CDR3 is TGCGCCAGCAGCCAGTCACCTACCCTGACAGGGGCCCTCACAGATACGCAGTATTTT. It codes for CASSQSPTLTGALTDTQYF. The chain employs TRBV4-1 and TRBJ2-3; 8 nucleotides match TRBD1. V was pared by 3 bases and J by 2 bases, with 16 bases of the junction left unmatched. Per the germline V gene, CDR1 is MGHRA and CDR2 is YSYEKL. The CDR3 spans 19 residues.

The chain is built from TRBV23-1 and TRBJ1-5; TRBD1 aligns across 8 bases. TRBV23-1 is annotated as an ORF whose role is uncertain. The CDR3 consists of 15 residues. The junction had 2 bases not matched to a gene; V was cut back by 3 bases and J by 1 base. Here the CDR3 reads CASSHRTGSNQPQHF. In nucleotides, the CDR3 is TGCGCCAGCAGTCACAGGACAGGGAGCAATCAGCCCCAGCATTTT.

This clone was detected a few times. This chain connects TRBV7-2 to TRBJ1-2; 7 bases fit TRBD1. The CDR3 sequence is 14 residues long. Germline V gives CDR1 SGHTA, CDR2 FQGNSA. The V gene end was trimmed by 5 bases and the J gene end by 8 bases; junction bases not matched to a gene: 11. For the CDR3, the DNA is TGTGCCAGCAGCGCGGGACAGCAAACTTTCGGCTACACCTTC. This encodes CASSAGQQTFGYTF.

The chain couples TRBV5-1 to TRBJ2-2; D may be TRBD2 (5 bases). The CDR3 extends over 16 amino acids. Germline assignment: CDR1 SGHRS and CDR2 YFSETQ. V gave up 0 bases and J gave up 5 bases, with 14 bases separating them. Here the CDR3 DNA reads TGCGCCAGCAGCTTGGCCTCGGGATTTCGGACCGGGGAGCTGTTTTTT. Translated: CASSLASGFRTGELFF. Drawing the rest from reference TRBV5-1 and TRBJ2-2, the complete variable domain is KAGVTQTPRYLIKTRGQQVTLSCSPISGHRSVSWYQQTPGQGLQFLFEYFSETQRNKGNFPGRFSGRQFSNSRSEMNVSTLELGDSALYLCASSLASGFRTGELFFGEGSRLTVL.

The sample holds a few counts of this clone. The chain uses TRBV18 and TRBJ1-1; D is uncertain. CDR1 KGHSH and CDR2 LQKENI come from the germline V gene. The CDR3 sequence is 12 residues long. V lost 3 bases to trimming and J lost 5 bases, with 7 bases between them. CDR3 in DNA: TGTGCCAGCTCACCGCGTAGAACTGAAGCTTTCTTT. As protein: CASSPRRTEAFF. Full variable domain (rest looked up from reference TRBV18 and TRBJ1-1): NAGVMQNPRHLVRRRGQEARLRCSPMKGHSHVYWYRQLPEEGLKFMVYLQKENIIDESGMPKERFSAEFPKEGPSILRIQQVVRGDSAAYFCASSPRRTEAFFGQGTRLTVV.